This T cell receptor beta chain came from a study of blood T cells in healthy people across ages. General observations from the study: The recorded TCR beta diversity per million T cells decreased in a roughly linear manner with age. The percentage of naive T cells correlated strongly with TCR beta diversity.

In its sample, this clonotype was seen many times. Its specificity is unknown. Each sample yielded at least 6 micrograms of PBMC total RNA. The germline V gene encodes CDR1 MDHEN and CDR2 SYDVKM. CDR3 length equals 16 residues. With 6 bases clipped from V and 3 bases from J, the junction kept 10 bases outside the gene matches. Primers used in a second PCR of roughly 6 to 11 cycles were a sample-barcoded 5' primer and a J-beta primer mix. TCRdb re-called the 5' RACE reads with MiXCR, one entry per CDR3 protein. The table shows 800,000 or so distinct CDR3 sequences, with approximately 67% occurring only once.

Sequenced sample: blood. The clonotype originates from a young man in good health. The chain combines TRBV28 with TRBJ2-7; TRBD2 matches 11 bases. The CDR3 protein is CASRTMPTSGGYEQYF. CDR3 nucleotides: TGTGCCAGCAGAACCATGCCCACTAGCGGGGGCTACGAGCAGTACTTC.